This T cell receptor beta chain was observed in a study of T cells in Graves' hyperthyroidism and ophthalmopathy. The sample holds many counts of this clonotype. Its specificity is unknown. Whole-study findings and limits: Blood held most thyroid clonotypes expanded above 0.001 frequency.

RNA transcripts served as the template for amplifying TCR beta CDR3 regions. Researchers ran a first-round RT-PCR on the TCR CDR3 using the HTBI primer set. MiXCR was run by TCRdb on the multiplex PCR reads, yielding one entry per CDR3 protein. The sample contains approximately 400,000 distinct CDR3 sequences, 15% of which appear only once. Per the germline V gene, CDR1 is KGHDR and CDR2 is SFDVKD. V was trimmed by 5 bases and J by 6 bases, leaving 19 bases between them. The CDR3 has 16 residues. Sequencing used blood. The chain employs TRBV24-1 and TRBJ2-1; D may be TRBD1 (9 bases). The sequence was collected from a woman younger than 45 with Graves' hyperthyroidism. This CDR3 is CATSGGGGTGINEQFF. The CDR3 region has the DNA TGTGCCACCAGTGGGGGCGGGGGGACAGGGATCAATGAGCAGTTCTTC.